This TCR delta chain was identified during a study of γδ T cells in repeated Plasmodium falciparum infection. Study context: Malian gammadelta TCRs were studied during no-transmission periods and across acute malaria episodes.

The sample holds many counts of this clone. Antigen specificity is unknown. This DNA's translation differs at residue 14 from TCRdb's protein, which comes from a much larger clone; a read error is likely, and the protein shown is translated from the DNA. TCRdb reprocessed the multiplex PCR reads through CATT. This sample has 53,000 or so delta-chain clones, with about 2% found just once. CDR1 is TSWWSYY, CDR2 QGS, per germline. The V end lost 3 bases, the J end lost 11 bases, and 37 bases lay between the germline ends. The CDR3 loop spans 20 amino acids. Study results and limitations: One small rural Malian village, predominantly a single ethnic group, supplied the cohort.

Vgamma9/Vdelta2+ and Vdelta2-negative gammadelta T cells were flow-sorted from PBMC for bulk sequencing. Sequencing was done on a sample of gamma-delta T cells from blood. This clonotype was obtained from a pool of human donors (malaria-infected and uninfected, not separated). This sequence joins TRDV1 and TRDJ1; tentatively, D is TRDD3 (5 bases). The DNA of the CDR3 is TGTGCTCTTGGGGACCTAAGTAGGGGGCGTTTATGGACTGAGGGATGTAGGCTCATCTTT. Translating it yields CALGDLSRGRLWTEGCRLIF.